Included here is one T cell receptor beta chain sequence, with context. What it binds is not known. Sequencing was performed with immunoSEQ multiplex PCR; in TCRdb, only in-frame clones are kept and a portion is missing. Of approximately 260,000 clones in the sample, about 92% are singletons; the top ten hold 0.5% to 0.7%. The sample originates from a study of T cell responses to AZD1222 COVID-19 vaccine. Study at large: Second-dose schedules of about 4 or about 12 weeks were combined.

Germline CDR1 is LNHDA and CDR2 is SQIVND (reference sequence). V was shortened by 5 bases and J by 11 bases, with 13 bases between the two germline ends. The CDR3 is made up of 13 amino acids. Findings and caveats of the study: Unmutated variant regions are reportedly targeted by nearly half of spike-specific TCRs. Once two AZD1222 doses were given, Spike-specific TCR breadth and depth went up.

The clonotype originates from an adult in good health. Source: peripheral blood, taken on day 0 of AZD1222 vaccination. The chain combines TRBV19 with TRBJ1-6; TRBD1 might be the D (6 bases). CDR3 region: CASSVLGQAPLHF. CDR3 sequence (DNA): TGTGCCAGTAGTGTCTTGGGACAAGCACCCCTCCACTTT.